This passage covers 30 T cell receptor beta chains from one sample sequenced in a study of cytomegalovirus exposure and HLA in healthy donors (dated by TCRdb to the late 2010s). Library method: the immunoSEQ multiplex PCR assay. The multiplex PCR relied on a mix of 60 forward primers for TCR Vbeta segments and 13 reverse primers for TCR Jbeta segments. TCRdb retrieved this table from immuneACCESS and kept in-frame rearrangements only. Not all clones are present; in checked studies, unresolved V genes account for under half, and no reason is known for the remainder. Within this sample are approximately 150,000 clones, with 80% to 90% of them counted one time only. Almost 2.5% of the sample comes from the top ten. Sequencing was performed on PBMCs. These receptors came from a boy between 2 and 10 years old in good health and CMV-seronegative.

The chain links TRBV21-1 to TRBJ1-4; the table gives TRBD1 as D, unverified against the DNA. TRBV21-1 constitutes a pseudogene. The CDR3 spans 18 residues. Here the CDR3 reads CASSNNLGQGATNEKLFF. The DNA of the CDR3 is TGTGCCAGCAGCAACAACCTCGGACAGGGGGCAACTAATGAAAAACTGTTTTTT.

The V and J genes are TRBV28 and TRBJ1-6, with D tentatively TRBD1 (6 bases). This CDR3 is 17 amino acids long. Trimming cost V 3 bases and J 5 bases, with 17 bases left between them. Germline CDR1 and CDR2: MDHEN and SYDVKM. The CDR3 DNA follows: TGTGCCAGCAGTTTTTCCCGGTGGGGGGGCGATAATTCACCCCTCCACTTT. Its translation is CASSFSRWGGDNSPLHF. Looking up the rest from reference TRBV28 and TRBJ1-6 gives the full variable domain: DVKVTQSSRYLVKRTGEKVFLECVQDMDHENMFWYRQDPGLGLRLIYFSYDVKMKEKGDIPEGYSVSREKKERFSLILESASTNQTSMYLCASSFSRWGGDNSPLHFGNGTRLTVT.

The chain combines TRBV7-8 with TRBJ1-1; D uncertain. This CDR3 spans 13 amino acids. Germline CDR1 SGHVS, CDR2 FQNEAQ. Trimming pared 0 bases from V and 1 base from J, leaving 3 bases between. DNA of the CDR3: TGTGCCAGCAGCTTAGCCGGGAACACTGAAGCTTTCTTT. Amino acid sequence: CASSLAGNTEAFF.

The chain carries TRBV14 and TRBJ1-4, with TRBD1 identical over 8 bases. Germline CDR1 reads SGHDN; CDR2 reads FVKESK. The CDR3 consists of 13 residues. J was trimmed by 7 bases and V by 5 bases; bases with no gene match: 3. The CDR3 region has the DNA TGTGCCAGCAGCGCCAGGGGGCGTGAAAAACTGTTTTTT. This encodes CASSARGREKLFF.

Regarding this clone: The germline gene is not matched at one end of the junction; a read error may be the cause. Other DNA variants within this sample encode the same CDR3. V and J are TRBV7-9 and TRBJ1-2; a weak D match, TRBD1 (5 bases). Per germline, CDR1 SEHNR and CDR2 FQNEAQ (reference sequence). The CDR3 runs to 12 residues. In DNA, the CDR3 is TGCGCCAGCAGCTTAAAGGGGTATGGCTACACCTTC. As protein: CASSLKGYGYTF.

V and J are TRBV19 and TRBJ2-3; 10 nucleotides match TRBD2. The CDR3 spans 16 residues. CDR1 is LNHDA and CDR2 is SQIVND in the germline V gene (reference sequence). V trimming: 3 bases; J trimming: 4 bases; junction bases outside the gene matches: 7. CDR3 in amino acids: CASSIRLAGVSDTQYF. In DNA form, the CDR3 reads TGTGCCAGTAGTATCCGCCTAGCGGGGGTGTCAGATACGCAGTATTTT.

CDR3 amino acids: CASSPGTGPQHF. The CDR3 DNA reads as TGTGCCAGCAGTCCAGGCACCGGGCCCCAGCATTTT. The genes are TRBV6-5 and TRBJ1-5; D uncertain. There are 12 residues in the CDR3. CDR1 is MNHEY, CDR2 SVGAGI, per germline. Deletions cut 5 bases from V and 9 bases from J, with 11 bases between.

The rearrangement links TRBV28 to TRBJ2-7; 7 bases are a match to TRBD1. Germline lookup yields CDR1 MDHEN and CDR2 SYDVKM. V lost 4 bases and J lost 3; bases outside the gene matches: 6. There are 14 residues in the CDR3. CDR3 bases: TGTGCCAGCAGTTCGCCGACAGGGTACTACGAGCAGTACTTC. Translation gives CASSSPTGYYEQYF.

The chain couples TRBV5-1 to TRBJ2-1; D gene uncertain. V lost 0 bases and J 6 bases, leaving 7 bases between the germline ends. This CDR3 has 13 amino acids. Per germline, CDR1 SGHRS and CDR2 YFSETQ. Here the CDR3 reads CASSLANGNEQFF. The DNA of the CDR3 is TGCGCCAGCAGCTTGGCCAACGGCAATGAGCAGTTCTTC.

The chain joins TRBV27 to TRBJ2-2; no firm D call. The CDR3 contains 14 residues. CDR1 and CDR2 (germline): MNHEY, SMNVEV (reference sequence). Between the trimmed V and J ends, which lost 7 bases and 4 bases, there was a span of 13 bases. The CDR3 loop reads CASTTSPGTGELFF. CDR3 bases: TGTGCCAGCACAACTTCCCCTGGCACCGGGGAGCTGTTTTTT.

The CDR3: CASSERQGSYGYTF. In nucleotides, the CDR3 is TGTGCCAGCAGTGAACGACAGGGGTCGTATGGCTACACCTTC. The rearrangement joins TRBV2 to TRBJ1-2; 8 bases match TRBD1. The trim removed 2 bases at V and 5 bases at J, leaving 4 bases unmatched. Germline values: CDR1 SNHLY, CDR2 FYNNEI. CDR3 length: 14 amino acids.

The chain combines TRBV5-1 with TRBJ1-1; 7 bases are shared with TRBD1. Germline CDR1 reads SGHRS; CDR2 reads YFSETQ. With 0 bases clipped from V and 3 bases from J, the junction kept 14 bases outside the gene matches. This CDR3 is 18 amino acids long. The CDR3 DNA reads TGCGCCAGCAGCTTGGGAGGGGGCCTCCTCACTAAGGACACTGAAGCTTTCTTT. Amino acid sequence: CASSLGGGLLTKDTEAFF. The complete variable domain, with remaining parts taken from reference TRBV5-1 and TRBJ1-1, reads KAGVTQTPRYLIKTRGQQVTLSCSPISGHRSVSWYQQTPGQGLQFLFEYFSETQRNKGNFPGRFSGRQFSNSRSEMNVSTLELGDSALYLCASSLGGGLLTKDTEAFFGQGTRLTVV.

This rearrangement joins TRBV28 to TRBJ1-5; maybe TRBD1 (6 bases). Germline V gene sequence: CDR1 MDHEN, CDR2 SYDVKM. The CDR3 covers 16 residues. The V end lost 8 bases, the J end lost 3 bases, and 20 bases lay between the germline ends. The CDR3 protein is CASGYTGIRNNQPQHF. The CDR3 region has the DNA TGTGCCAGCGGCTATACAGGGATTCGGAACAATCAGCCCCAGCATTTT.

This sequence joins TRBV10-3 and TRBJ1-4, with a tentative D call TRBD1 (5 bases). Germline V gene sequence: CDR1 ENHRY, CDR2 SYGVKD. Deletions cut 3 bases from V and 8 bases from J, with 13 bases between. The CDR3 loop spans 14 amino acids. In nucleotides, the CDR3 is TGTGCCATCAGTGACCAGGGAGGAAACGAAAAACTGTTTTTT. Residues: CAISDQGGNEKLFF.

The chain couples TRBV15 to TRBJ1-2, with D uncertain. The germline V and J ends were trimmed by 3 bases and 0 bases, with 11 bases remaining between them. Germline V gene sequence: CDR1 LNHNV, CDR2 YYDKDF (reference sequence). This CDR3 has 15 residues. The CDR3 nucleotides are TGTGCCACCAGCAGGGACTTGCTCACTAACTATGGCTACACCTTC. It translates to CATSRDLLTNYGYTF.

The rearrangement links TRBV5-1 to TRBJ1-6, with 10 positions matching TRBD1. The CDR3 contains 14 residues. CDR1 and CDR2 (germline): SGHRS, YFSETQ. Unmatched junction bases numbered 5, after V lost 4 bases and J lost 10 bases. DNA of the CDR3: TGCGCCAGCAGCATAGACAGGGGGCGGTCACCCCTCCACTTT. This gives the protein CASSIDRGRSPLHF.

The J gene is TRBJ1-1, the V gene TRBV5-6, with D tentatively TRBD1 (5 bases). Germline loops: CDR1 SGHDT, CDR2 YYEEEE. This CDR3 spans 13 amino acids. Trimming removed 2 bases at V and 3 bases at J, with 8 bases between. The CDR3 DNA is TGTGCCAGCAGCTTAAGGGGCCACACTGAAGCTTTCTTT. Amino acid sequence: CASSLRGHTEAFF. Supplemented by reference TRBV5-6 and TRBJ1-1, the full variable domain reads DAGVTQSPTHLIKTRGQQVTLRCSPKSGHDTVSWYQQALGQGPQFIFQYYEEEERQRGNFPDRFSGHQFPNYSSELNVNALLLGDSALYLCASSLRGHTEAFFGQGTRLTVV.

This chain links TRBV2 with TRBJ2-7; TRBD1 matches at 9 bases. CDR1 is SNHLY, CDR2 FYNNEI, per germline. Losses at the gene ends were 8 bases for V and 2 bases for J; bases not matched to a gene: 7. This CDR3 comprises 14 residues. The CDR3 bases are TGTGCCAGCCAGGGACAGGGAGGTCCCTACGAGCAGTACTTC. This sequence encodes CASQGQGGPYEQYF. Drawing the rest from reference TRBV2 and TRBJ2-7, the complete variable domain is EPEVTQTPSHQVTQMGQEVILRCVPISNHLYFYWYRQILGQKVEFLVSFYNNEISEKSEIFDDQFSVERPDGSNFTLKIRSTKLEDSAMYFCASQGQGGPYEQYFGPGTRLTVT.

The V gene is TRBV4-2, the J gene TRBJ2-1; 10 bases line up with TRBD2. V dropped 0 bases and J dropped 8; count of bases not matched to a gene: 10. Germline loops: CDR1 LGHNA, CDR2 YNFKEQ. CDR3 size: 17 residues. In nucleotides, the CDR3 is TGTGCCAGCAGCCAAGAATCGCTAGCGGGAGTTTTACATGAGCAGTTCTTC. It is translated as CASSQESLAGVLHEQFF.

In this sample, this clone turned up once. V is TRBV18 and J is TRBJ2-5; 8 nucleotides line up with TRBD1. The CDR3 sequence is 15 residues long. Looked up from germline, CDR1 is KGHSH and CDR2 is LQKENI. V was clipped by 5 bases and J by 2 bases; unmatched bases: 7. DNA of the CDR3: TGTGCCAGCTCAATTCAGGGGGCGCGGCAAGAGACCCAGTACTTC. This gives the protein CASSIQGARQETQYF.

CDR3 in amino acids: CSVESFGQGNYGYTF. CDR3 nucleotides: TGCAGCGTTGAATCCTTTGGACAGGGAAACTATGGCTACACCTTC. This chain uses TRBV29-1 with TRBJ1-2, with TRBD1 matching 8 bases. The CDR3 has 15 residues. V dropped 2 bases and J dropped 2; count of bases not matched to a gene: 7. Germline CDR1 SQVTM, CDR2 ANQGSEA.

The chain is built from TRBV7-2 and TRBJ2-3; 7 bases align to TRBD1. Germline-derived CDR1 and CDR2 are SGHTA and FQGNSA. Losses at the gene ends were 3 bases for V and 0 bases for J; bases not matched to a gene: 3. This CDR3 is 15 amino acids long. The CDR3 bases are TGTGCCAGCAGCTTGGGGACAGCGAGCACAGATACGCAGTATTTT. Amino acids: CASSLGTASTDTQYF.

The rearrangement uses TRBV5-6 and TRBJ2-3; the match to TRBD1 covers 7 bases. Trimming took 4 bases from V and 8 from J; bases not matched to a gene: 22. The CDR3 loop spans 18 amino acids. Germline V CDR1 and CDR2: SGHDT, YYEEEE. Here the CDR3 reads CASSQWSTGVKDLSTQYF. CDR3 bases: TGTGCCAGCAGCCAATGGTCAACAGGGGTCAAGGACCTTAGTACGCAGTATTTT.

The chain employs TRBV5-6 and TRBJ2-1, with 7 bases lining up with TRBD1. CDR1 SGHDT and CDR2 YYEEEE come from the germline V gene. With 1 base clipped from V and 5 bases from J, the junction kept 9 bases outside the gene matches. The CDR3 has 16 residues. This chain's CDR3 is CASSLFSGGINNEQFF. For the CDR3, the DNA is TGTGCCAGCAGCTTGTTCTCAGGGGGAATAAACAATGAGCAGTTCTTC.

Here the CDR3 reads CASEDRGRIYGYTF. The CDR3 DNA reads TGTGCCAGTGAAGACAGGGGGCGCATCTATGGCTACACCTTC. The V and J genes are TRBV7-9 and TRBJ1-2, with 10 bases that match TRBD1. V shed 9 bases, J shed 4 bases, and the junction held 8 bases outside the gene matches. This CDR3 is built from 14 residues. The germline V gene encodes CDR1 SEHNR and CDR2 FQNEAQ (reference sequence).

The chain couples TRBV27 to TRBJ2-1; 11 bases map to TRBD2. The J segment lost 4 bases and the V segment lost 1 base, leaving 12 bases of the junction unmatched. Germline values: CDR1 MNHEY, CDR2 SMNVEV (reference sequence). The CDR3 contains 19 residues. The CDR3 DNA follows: TGTGCCAGCAGTTTATATCGGGCTAGCGGGAGGCCTGAGTACAATGAGCAGTTCTTC. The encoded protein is CASSLYRASGRPEYNEQFF.

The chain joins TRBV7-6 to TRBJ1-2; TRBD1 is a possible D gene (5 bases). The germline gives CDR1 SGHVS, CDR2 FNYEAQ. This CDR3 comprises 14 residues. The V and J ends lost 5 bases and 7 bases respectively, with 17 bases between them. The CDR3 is CASSLERDSSGYTF. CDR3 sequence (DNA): TGTGCCAGCAGCCTCGAGCGCGACAGTTCTGGCTACACCTTC.

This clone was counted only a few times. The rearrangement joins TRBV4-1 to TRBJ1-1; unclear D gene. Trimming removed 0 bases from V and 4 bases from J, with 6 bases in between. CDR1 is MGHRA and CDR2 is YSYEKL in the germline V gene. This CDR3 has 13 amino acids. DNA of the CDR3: TGCGCCAGCAGCCAAGATAGGAGCACTGAAGCTTTCTTT. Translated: CASSQDRSTEAFF.

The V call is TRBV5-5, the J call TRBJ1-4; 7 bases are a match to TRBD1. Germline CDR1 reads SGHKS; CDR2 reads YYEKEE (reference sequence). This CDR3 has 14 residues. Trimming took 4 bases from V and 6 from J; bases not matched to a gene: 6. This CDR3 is CASSQRQGDEKLFF. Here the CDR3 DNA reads TGTGCCAGCAGCCAAAGACAGGGCGATGAAAAACTGTTTTTT. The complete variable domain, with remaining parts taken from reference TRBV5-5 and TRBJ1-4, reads DAGVTQSPTHLIKTRGQQVTLRCSPISGHKSVSWYQQVLGQGPQFIFQYYEKEERGRGNFPDRFSARQFPNYSSELNVNALLLGDSALYLCASSQRQGDEKLFFGSGTQLSVL.

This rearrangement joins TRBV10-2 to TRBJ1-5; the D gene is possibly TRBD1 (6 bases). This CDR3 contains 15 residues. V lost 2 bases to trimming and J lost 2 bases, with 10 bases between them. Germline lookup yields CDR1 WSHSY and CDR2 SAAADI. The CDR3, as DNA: TGCGCCAGCAGTGAGGGCAGGGGCGGCAATCAGCCCCAGCATTTT. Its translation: CASSEGRGGNQPQHF.